This TCR beta chain was identified in a study of blood T cells in healthy people across ages. This clonotype was detected many times. Its specificity is not known. The V gene's germline CDR1 is SEHNR and CDR2 FQNEAQ (reference sequence). V was clipped by 5 bases and J by 0 bases, with 12 bases between them. This CDR3 has 15 amino acids. Sample-barcoded 5' priming and a J-beta primer mix drove a second PCR of about 7 to 12 cycles. Each of the cDNA molecules was tagged by a template-switch adaptor with 12 random nucleotides. TCRdb ran MiXCR on the 5' RACE reads and lists one entry per CDR3 protein. The table has 1.5 million to 2 million distinct CDR3 sequences, about two fifths seen once; the top ten hold about 21%. Study-wide findings and caveats: Naive CD4+ cells and diversity were both higher in long-lived donors than in aged donors.

This TCR came from a human donor in good health. Sample: blood. This chain connects TRBV7-9 to TRBJ2-3; weak D call: TRBD2 (6 bases). The CDR3 loop reads CASSPPGLSTDTQYF. CDR3 in DNA: TGTGCCAGCAGCCCACCGGGACTCAGCACAGATACGCAGTATTTT.